These 16 T cell receptor beta chains came from one sample sequenced in a study of blood T cell repertoires in COVID-19 (dated by TCRdb to the early 2020s). Libraries were made using the immunoSEQ multiplex PCR assay. As stored in TCRdb, this immuneACCESS dataset retains in-frame rearrangements with V and J assigned. A fraction of the clones does not appear; measured against another copy, unresolved V genes explain less than half of the discrepancy, and the remainder lacks a known reason. The sample table holds under 95,000 clones, of which 79% were seen once. Of the sample, more than 25% is held by the ten largest clones. The sequenced sample was peripheral blood. All receptors derive from a man in his 60s with active or convalescent COVID-19.

This chain connects TRBV28 to TRBJ1-5; possible D gene TRBD1, 5 bases. Trimming removed 3 bases from V and 0 bases from J, with 15 bases in between. Germline values: CDR1 MDHEN, CDR2 SYDVKM. The CDR3 covers 17 residues. The CDR3 protein is CASSFRQGFYSNQPQHF. The CDR3 nucleotides are TGTGCCAGCAGTTTTAGGCAGGGCTTTTATAGCAATCAGCCCCAGCATTTT.

V and J are TRBV19 and TRBJ1-5, with 7 bases aligning to TRBD1. Germline loops: CDR1 LNHDA, CDR2 SQIVND (reference sequence). Unmatched junction bases numbered 2, after V lost 3 bases and J lost 3 bases. The CDR3 consists of 14 residues. In DNA, the CDR3 is TGTGCCAGTAGTATGCAGGGGGACAATCAGCCCCAGCATTTT. This codes for CASSMQGDNQPQHF.

This clone was observed a single time. This rearrangement joins TRBV18 to TRBJ1-2, with TRBD1 matching over 8 bases. Germline assignment: CDR1 KGHSH and CDR2 LQKENI. There are 15 residues in the CDR3. Germline trimming cut 3 bases from V and 3 bases from J; bases unmatched to any gene: 6. The CDR3 here is CASSPGQGAYYGYTF. The CDR3, as DNA: TGTGCCAGCTCACCGGGGCAGGGGGCTTACTATGGCTACACCTTC.

The rearrangement joins TRBV19 to TRBJ1-5; unclear D gene. From germline, CDR1 is LNHDA and CDR2 SQIVND (reference sequence). The length of the CDR3 is 14 residues. The V end lost 5 bases, the J end lost 4 bases, and 12 bases lay between the germline ends. The CDR3: CASSRGDLNQPQHF. The CDR3 nucleotides are TGTGCCAGTAGTCGCGGCGACCTAAATCAGCCCCAGCATTTT.

V usage is TRBV2 and J usage is TRBJ2-3; D is perhaps TRBD2 (6 bases). Between the trimmed V and J ends, which lost 7 bases and 2 bases, there was a span of 13 bases. Germline CDR1 reads SNHLY; CDR2 reads FYNNEI. The CDR3 is made up of 14 amino acids. The CDR3 coding sequence is TGTGCCAGCACCGGGGGATGGTCCACAGATACGCAGTATTTT. Translating it yields CASTGGWSTDTQYF.

In DNA form, the CDR3 reads TGTGCCAGCAGTCCTCGACTAAGCACAGATACGCAGTATTTT. This encodes CASSPRLSTDTQYF. The chain carries TRBV6-6 and TRBJ2-3; TRBD2 is a possible D gene (5 bases). V was shortened by 5 bases and J by 0 bases, with 9 bases between the two germline ends. The CDR3 runs 14 residues. Germline assignment: CDR1 MNHNY and CDR2 SVGAGI (reference sequence).

Of note for this clone: The same CDR3 also results from other DNA sequences found in this sample. DNA for the CDR3: TGTGCCAGCAGCGGACAGGGGGCAGATACGCAGTATTTT. Translation gives CASSGQGADTQYF. The chain is built from TRBV5-4 and TRBJ2-3; 10 nucleotides align to TRBD1. V gave up 4 bases and J gave up 4 bases; unmatched junction bases: 0. The CDR3 has 13 residues. Looked up from germline, CDR1 is SGHNT and CDR2 is YYREEE (reference sequence).

The chain recombines TRBV30 with TRBJ2-2; D not certain. Deletions cut 0 bases from V and 5 bases from J, with 10 bases between. CDR1 and CDR2 from the germline V gene are GTSNPN and SVGIG (reference sequence). This CDR3 has 14 residues. Written as DNA, the CDR3 is TGTGCCTGGAGTGTACGAGGTTGGACCGGGGAGCTGTTTTTT. This sequence encodes CAWSVRGWTGELFF.

The chain has TRBV29-1 and TRBJ1-1; perhaps TRBD1 as D (6 bases). CDR1 SQVTM and CDR2 ANQGSEA come from the germline V gene. The CDR3 is 13 amino acids. Trimming left V 2 bases short and J 3 bases short, with 10 bases between. CDR3 amino acids: CSVETGWYTEAFF. CDR3 nucleotides: TGCAGCGTTGAAACAGGGTGGTACACTGAAGCTTTCTTT.

The chain is built from TRBV5-4 and TRBJ2-7, with 8 bases identical to TRBD1. The CDR3 is 15 residues long. V lost 1 base, J lost 5 bases, and 8 bases stayed unmatched. The V gene's germline CDR1 is SGHNT and CDR2 YYREEE (reference sequence). The CDR3 sequence: CASSLSGQGAHEQYF. In nucleotides, the CDR3 is TGTGCCAGCAGCTTGTCCGGCCAGGGGGCTCACGAGCAGTACTTC.

This clone appeared a few times. The chain recombines TRBV18 with TRBJ1-1, with TRBD1 identical over 7 bases. Trimming removed 8 bases from V and 6 bases from J; junction bases left unmatched: 6. Germline CDR1 and CDR2: KGHSH and LQKENI. The CDR3 spans 12 residues. For the CDR3, the DNA is TGTGCCAGCACTCTTGGGACAGCTGAAGCTTTCTTT. Residues: CASTLGTAEAFF. Filled out from reference TRBV18 and TRBJ1-1, the complete variable domain reads NAGVMQNPRHLVRRRGQEARLRCSPMKGHSHVYWYRQLPEEGLKFMVYLQKENIIDESGMPKERFSAEFPKEGPSILRIQQVVRGDSAAYFCASTLGTAEAFFGQGTRLTVV.

This clone was counted a single time. V is TRBV6-2 or TRBV6-3 and J is TRBJ1-5, with 12 bases that match TRBD1. Germline CDR1 MNHEY, CDR2 SVGEGT. J was trimmed by 4 bases and V by 0 bases; bases with no gene match: 7. This CDR3 spans 18 amino acids. DNA for the CDR3: TGTGCCAGCAGTTACTCCGGGACAGGGGGCGATCAGAATCAGCCCCAGCATTTT. Amino acid sequence: CASSYSGTGGDQNQPQHF.

This sequence joins TRBV3-1 (or the pseudogene TRBV3-2) and TRBJ1-6; D may be TRBD1 (6 bases). The CDR3 loop spans 18 amino acids. Germline values: CDR1 LGHDT, CDR2 YNNKEL (reference sequence). V was trimmed by 5 bases and J by 0 bases, leaving 17 bases between them. CDR3 loop: CASSSPGTPSSYNSPLHF. Here the CDR3 DNA reads TGTGCCAGCAGCAGTCCCGGGACACCGAGCTCCTATAATTCACCCCTCCACTTT.

The V gene is TRBV10-3, the J gene TRBJ2-5; 15 nucleotides align to TRBD2. This CDR3 region has 14 residues. CDR1 is ENHRY, CDR2 SYGVKD, per germline. Losses at the gene ends were 6 bases for V and 4 bases for J; bases not matched to a gene: 0. For the CDR3, the DNA is TGTGCCATCAGGGGACTAGCGGGGGGAGAGACCCAGTACTTC. Translating it yields CAIRGLAGGETQYF.

The J gene is TRBJ1-2, the V gene TRBV19, with TRBD1 as a possible D gene (6 bases). Germline CDR1 is LNHDA and CDR2 is SQIVND (reference sequence). The CDR3 contains 16 residues. V shed 3 bases and J shed 0 bases, with 14 bases lying between them. The CDR3 sequence is CASSILTGPSNYGYTF. DNA for the CDR3: TGTGCCAGTAGTATCCTCACAGGGCCCTCTAACTATGGCTACACCTTC.

V and J are TRBV28 and TRBJ1-1; unclear D gene. There are 14 residues in the CDR3. In germline, CDR1 is MDHEN, CDR2 SYDVKM. The V and J ends lost 9 bases and 0 bases respectively, with 14 bases between them. The CDR3 region is CASMALIMNTEAFF. CDR3 nucleotide sequence: TGTGCCAGTATGGCTCTTATCATGAACACTGAAGCTTTCTTT.